Below, 20 T cell receptor beta chains from the same sample are listed, as sequenced in a study of shared clonotypes between healthy human individuals (dated by TCRdb to about 2020). Library prep was done by the immunoSEQ multiplex PCR assay. TCRdb limited this immuneACCESS table to in-frame rearrangements with V and J called. A share of clones is missing; checked studies link under half to unresolved V genes, and the rest is unexplained. This sample gives some 2 million clones in total; 95% of them show up just once. 0.13% of the sample comes from the top ten. The sequencing input was naive CD4+ T cells sorted from blood. What this sample's cell subset or site label stands for: CD45RA+ positively selected. The receptors were sampled from a man between 18 and 35 years old in good health.

As to this clone: The same CDR3 arises from other DNA sequences in this sample as well. The rearrangement links TRBV6-1 to TRBJ1-5; tentative D call: TRBD1 (6 bases). This CDR3 is built from 15 residues. CDR1 MNHNS and CDR2 SASEGT come from the germline V gene. Trimming removed 1 base at V and 4 bases at J, with 11 bases between. CDR3 loop: CASSEGGGLNQPQHF. The CDR3 nucleotides are TGTGCCAGCAGTGAAGGGGGGGGGCTAAATCAGCCCCAGCATTTT.

V usage is TRBV5-1 and J usage is TRBJ2-2; D not resolved. Trimming stripped 0 bases from V and 5 bases from J, with 8 bases between. CDR3 size: 14 residues. CDR1 SGHRS and CDR2 YFSETQ come from the germline V gene. CDR3 sequence reads: CASSLAISTGELFF. In DNA, the CDR3 is TGCGCCAGCAGCTTGGCCATAAGTACCGGGGAGCTGTTTTTT. The whole variable domain, remainder taken from reference TRBV5-1 and TRBJ2-2, is KAGVTQTPRYLIKTRGQQVTLSCSPISGHRSVSWYQQTPGQGLQFLFEYFSETQRNKGNFPGRFSGRQFSNSRSEMNVSTLELGDSALYLCASSLAISTGELFFGEGSRLTVL.

The genes are TRBV10-3 and TRBJ1-2; 8 bases are shared with TRBD1. The ends lost 1 base at V and 4 bases at J; junction bases unmatched: 5. This CDR3 region has 15 residues. The germline V gene has CDR1 ENHRY and CDR2 SYGVKD. This CDR3 reads CAISEFLGQGYGYTF. CDR3 coding DNA: TGTGCCATCAGTGAGTTTCTAGGACAGGGCTATGGCTACACCTTC.

With respect to this clone: Other DNA sequences of this sample code for an identical CDR3. The chain is built from TRBV15 and TRBJ1-4; D remains unclear. The CDR3 has 15 residues. The germline V and J ends were trimmed by 0 bases and 0 bases, with 5 bases remaining between them. The germline gives CDR1 LNHNV, CDR2 YYDKDF (reference sequence). CDR3 coding DNA: TGTGCCACCAGCAGAGATGGGACAACTAATGAAAAACTGTTTTTT. This gives the protein CATSRDGTTNEKLFF.

The chain carries TRBV2 and TRBJ2-7; TRBD1 aligns across 7 bases. This CDR3 spans 14 amino acids. Germline lookup yields CDR1 SNHLY and CDR2 FYNNEI. J was trimmed by 2 bases and V by 3 bases; bases with no gene match: 4. The CDR3 DNA is TGTGCCAGCAGTGACCGGACAGGCCCCTACGAGCAGTACTTC. Its translation: CASSDRTGPYEQYF.

This clone showed up just once. The rearrangement joins TRBV14 to TRBJ2-5; D may match TRBD1 or TRBD2 (5 bases each). Per germline, CDR1 SGHDN and CDR2 FVKESK. V gave up 4 bases and J gave up 5 bases, with 8 bases separating them. This CDR3 spans 12 amino acids. Here the CDR3 DNA reads TGTGCCAGCAGCCGAGGGGTTGAGACCCAGTACTTC. Its translation: CASSRGVETQYF.

CDR3 loop: CASNPPDRPYEQYF. CDR3 in DNA: TGTGCCAGCAACCCTCCTGACAGACCCTACGAGCAGTACTTC. The V call is TRBV2, the J call TRBJ2-7, with a tentative D call TRBD1 (5 bases). The CDR3 consists of 14 residues. V was pared by 7 bases and J by 2 bases, with 15 bases between. Germline-derived CDR1 and CDR2 are SNHLY and FYNNEI.

V is TRBV27 and J is TRBJ2-2; D remains unclear. This CDR3 region has 14 residues. Per germline, CDR1 MNHEY and CDR2 SMNVEV (reference sequence). The V end lost 7 bases, the J end lost 2 bases, and 11 bases lay between the germline ends. DNA of the CDR3: TGTGCCAGCACCACTTACAGAAACACCGGGGAGCTGTTTTTT. This sequence encodes CASTTYRNTGELFF.

This rearrangement joins TRBV30 to TRBJ1-5; a weak D match, TRBD1 (6 bases). Deletions cut 0 bases from V and 10 bases from J, with 7 bases between. Germline V CDR1 and CDR2: GTSNPN, SVGIG (reference sequence). The CDR3 spans 11 residues. As DNA, the CDR3 is TGTGCCTGGAGTGTAGGGGGACCCCAGCATTTT. Translated, it gives CAWSVGGPQHF.

The count of this clone is one. J is TRBJ2-1 and V is TRBV5-1; TRBD2 matches 11 bases. J was trimmed by 9 bases and V by 4 bases; bases with no gene match: 12. This CDR3 has 16 residues. Germline lookup yields CDR1 SGHRS and CDR2 YFSETQ. CDR3 nucleotide sequence: TGCGCCAGCAGCCCGGAGAGTAGCGGGGGGGCTAGTGAGCAGTTCTTC. Residues: CASSPESSGGASEQFF.

The CDR3 nucleotides are TGTGCCAGCTCACCACCCGGCGCTAGCGGGATACCCTACAATGAGCAGTTCTTC. It translates to CASSPPGASGIPYNEQFF. V and J are TRBV18 and TRBJ2-1; 9 positions match TRBD2. With 0 bases clipped from V and 2 bases from J, the junction kept 8 bases outside the gene matches. The germline gives CDR1 KGHSH, CDR2 LQKENI. This CDR3 spans 18 amino acids.

The chain joins TRBV18 to TRBJ2-1; 9 nucleotides line up with TRBD1. V lost 5 bases to trimming and J lost 1 base; unmatched junction nucleotides: 9. The CDR3 covers 17 residues. Germline assignment: CDR1 KGHSH and CDR2 LQKENI. This CDR3 reads CASSLFRDRVSYNEQFF. CDR3 DNA sequence: TGTGCCAGCTCATTATTCCGGGACAGGGTTTCCTACAATGAGCAGTTCTTC.

The gene calls are TRBV10-1 and TRBJ2-2; D tentatively reads TRBD1 or TRBD2 (5 bases each). This CDR3 contains 14 residues. Deletions cut 6 bases from V and 4 bases from J, with 12 bases between. Germline V lookup: CDR1 WNHNN, CDR2 SYGVQD (reference sequence). The CDR3 DNA reads TGCGCCAGCAGCGCCGGGACCCGCACCGGGGAGCTGTTTTTT. Its translation is CASSAGTRTGELFF.

The chain employs TRBV9 and TRBJ1-2, with D possibly matching TRBD1 (5 bases). There are 15 residues in the CDR3. Germline loops: CDR1 SGDLS, CDR2 YYNGEE. V was trimmed by 0 bases and J by 4 bases, leaving 13 bases between them. The CDR3 here is CASSVAGGGTYGYTF. CDR3 coding DNA: TGTGCCAGCAGCGTAGCGGGGGGTGGGACCTATGGCTACACCTTC.

The chain employs TRBV28 and TRBJ1-6, with D possibly TRBD1 on 6 matching bases. V was trimmed by 5 bases and J by 6 bases, leaving 17 bases between them. The CDR3 has 16 amino acids. Germline CDR1 is MDHEN and CDR2 is SYDVKM. CDR3 coding DNA: TGTGCCAGCAGTCCTCTGACAGGCGGGACTAATTCACCCCTCCACTTT. Translation gives CASSPLTGGTNSPLHF. The whole variable domain, remainder taken from reference TRBV28 and TRBJ1-6, is DVKVTQSSRYLVKRTGEKVFLECVQDMDHENMFWYRQDPGLGLRLIYFSYDVKMKEKGDIPEGYSVSREKKERFSLILESASTNQTSMYLCASSPLTGGTNSPLHFGNGTRLTVT.

The chain has TRBV25-1 and TRBJ2-7; 8 bases agree with TRBD1. The CDR3 runs 10 residues. Germline assignment: CDR1 MGHDK and CDR2 SYGVNS. Trimming cost V 10 bases and J 6 bases; bases outside gene matches: 2. In nucleotides, the CDR3 is TGTGCCAACGACAGGGGCGAGCAGTACTTC. Amino acid sequence: CANDRGEQYF.

V is TRBV6-1 and J is TRBJ2-7, with D possibly being TRBD1 (6 bases). The ends were cut back, 8 bases at V and 6 bases at J, with 17 bases in the middle. The CDR3 has 13 amino acids. CDR1 and CDR2 (germline): MNHNS, SASEGT. The CDR3: CASVIGQGREQYF. The CDR3 DNA reads as TGTGCCAGCGTAATCGGGCAGGGGCGCGAGCAGTACTTC.

The J gene is TRBJ2-7, the V gene TRBV30, with 9 bases fitting TRBD1. The trim removed 1 base at V and 5 bases at J, leaving 3 bases unmatched. The CDR3 covers 13 residues. Germline V CDR1 and CDR2: GTSNPN, SVGIG (reference sequence). CDR3 sequence: CAWSGQGDNEQYF. CDR3 sequence (DNA): TGTGCCTGGAGTGGACAGGGGGACAACGAGCAGTACTTC. Full variable domain (remainder filled in from reference TRBV30 and TRBJ2-7): SQTIHQWPATLVQPVGSPLSLECTVEGTSNPNLYWYRQAAGRGLQLLFYSVGIGQISSEVPQNLSASRPQDRQFILSSKKLLLSDSGFYLCAWSGQGDNEQYFGPGTRLTVT.

The gene calls are TRBV21-1 and TRBJ1-3. TRBV21-1 is tagged as a pseudogene. The CDR3 loop spans 16 amino acids. CDR3 nucleotides: TGTGCCAGCACCGTTCCGGACCGAAGCTCTGGAAACACCATATATTTT. This gives the protein CASTVPDRSSGNTIYF.

The J gene is TRBJ1-3, the V gene TRBV5-1; tentatively, D is TRBD1 (5 bases). The CDR3 totals 15 residues. Looked up from germline, CDR1 is SGHRS and CDR2 is YFSETQ. The ends were cut back, 4 bases at V and 4 bases at J, with 15 bases in the middle. CDR3: CASSPSQDRGNTIYF. The CDR3 DNA follows: TGCGCCAGCAGCCCGTCCCAAGACAGAGGAAACACCATATATTTT.